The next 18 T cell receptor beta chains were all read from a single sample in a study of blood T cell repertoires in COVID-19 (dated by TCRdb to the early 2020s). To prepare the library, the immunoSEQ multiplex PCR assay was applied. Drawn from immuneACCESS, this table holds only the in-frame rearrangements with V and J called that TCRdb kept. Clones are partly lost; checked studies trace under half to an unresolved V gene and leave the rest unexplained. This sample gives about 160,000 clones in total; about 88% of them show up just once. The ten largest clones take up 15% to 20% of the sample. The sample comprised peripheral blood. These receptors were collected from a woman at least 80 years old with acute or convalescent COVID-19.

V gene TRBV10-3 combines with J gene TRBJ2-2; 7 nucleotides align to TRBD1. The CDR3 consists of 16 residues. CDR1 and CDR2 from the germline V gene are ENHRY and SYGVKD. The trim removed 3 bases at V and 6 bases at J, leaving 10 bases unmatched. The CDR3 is CAISDGGTEKAGELFF. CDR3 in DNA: TGTGCCATCAGTGACGGTGGGACAGAAAAAGCCGGGGAGCTGTTTTTT.

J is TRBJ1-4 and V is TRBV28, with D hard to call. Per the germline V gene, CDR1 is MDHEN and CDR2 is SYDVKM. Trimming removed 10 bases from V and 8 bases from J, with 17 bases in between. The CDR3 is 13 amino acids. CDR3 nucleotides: TGTGCCACTAAAACAACCGCGGAGGAAAAACTGTTTTTT. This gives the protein CATKTTAEEKLFF.

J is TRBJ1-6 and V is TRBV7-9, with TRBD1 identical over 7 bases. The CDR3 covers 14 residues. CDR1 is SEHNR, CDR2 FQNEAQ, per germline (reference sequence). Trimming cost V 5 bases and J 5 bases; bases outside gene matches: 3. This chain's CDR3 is CASSEGQDNSPLHF. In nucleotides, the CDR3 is TGTGCCAGCAGCGAAGGACAGGATAATTCACCCCTCCACTTT.

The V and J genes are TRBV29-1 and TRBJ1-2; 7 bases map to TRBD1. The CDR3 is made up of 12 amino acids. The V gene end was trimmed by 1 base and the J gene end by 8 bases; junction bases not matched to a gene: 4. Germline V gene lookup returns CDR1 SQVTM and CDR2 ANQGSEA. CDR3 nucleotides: TGCAGCGTTGAAGTCGCAGGGGGGGGCTACACCTTC. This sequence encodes CSVEVAGGGYTF.

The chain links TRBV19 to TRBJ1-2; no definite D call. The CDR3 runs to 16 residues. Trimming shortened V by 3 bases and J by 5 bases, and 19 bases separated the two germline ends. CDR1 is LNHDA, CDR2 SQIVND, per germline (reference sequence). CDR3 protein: CASSMEQTALFYGYTF. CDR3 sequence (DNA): TGTGCCAGTAGTATGGAGCAGACCGCTCTTTTTTATGGCTACACCTTC.

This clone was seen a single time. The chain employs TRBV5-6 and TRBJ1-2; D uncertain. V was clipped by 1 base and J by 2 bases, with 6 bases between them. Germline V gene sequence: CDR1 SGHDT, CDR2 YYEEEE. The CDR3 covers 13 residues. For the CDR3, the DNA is TGTGCCAGCAGCTTGCCGGGGAACTATGGCTACACCTTC. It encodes CASSLPGNYGYTF.

DNA of the CDR3: TGTGCCAGCAGTGAGAACAGGGATAATGAAAAACTGTTTTTT. This sequence encodes CASSENRDNEKLFF. V is TRBV25-1 and J is TRBJ1-4; tentative D call: TRBD1 (6 bases). Germline V gene sequence: CDR1 MGHDK, CDR2 SYGVNS. This CDR3 is 14 amino acids long. V was cut by 3 bases and J by 4 bases, with 9 bases left in between.

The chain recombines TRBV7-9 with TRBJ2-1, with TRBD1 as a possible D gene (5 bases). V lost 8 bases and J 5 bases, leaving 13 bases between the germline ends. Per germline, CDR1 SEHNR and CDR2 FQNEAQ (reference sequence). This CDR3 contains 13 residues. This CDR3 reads CASRWNRNNEQFF. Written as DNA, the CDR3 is TGTGCCAGCCGCTGGAACAGGAACAATGAGCAGTTCTTC. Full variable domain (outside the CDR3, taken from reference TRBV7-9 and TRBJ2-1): DTGVSQNPRHKITKRGQNVTFRCDPISEHNRLYWYRQTLGQGPEFLTYFQNEAQLEKSRLLSDRFSAERPKGSFSTLEIQRTEQGDSAMYLCASRWNRNNEQFFGPGTRLTVL.

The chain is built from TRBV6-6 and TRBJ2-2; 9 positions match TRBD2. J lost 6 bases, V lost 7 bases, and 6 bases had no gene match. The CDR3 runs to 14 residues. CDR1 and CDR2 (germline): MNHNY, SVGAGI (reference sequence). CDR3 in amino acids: CASTKERGAGELFF. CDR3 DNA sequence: TGTGCCAGCACGAAAGAGCGGGGGGCCGGGGAGCTGTTTTTT.

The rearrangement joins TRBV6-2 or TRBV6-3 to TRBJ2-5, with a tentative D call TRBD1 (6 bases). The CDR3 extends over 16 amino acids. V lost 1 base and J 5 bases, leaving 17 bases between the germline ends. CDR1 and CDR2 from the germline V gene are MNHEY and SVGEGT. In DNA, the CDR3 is TGTGCCAGCAGTTACTTGACACAGGGTAGCCGCGAGACCCAGTACTTC. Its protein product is CASSYLTQGSRETQYF.

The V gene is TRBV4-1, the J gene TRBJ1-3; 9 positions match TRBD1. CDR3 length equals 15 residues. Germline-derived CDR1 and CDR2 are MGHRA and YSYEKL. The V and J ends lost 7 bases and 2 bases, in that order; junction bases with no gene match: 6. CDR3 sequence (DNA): TGCGCCAGCAACCGAGGGACAGGGACTGGAAACACCATATATTTT. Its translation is CASNRGTGTGNTIYF.

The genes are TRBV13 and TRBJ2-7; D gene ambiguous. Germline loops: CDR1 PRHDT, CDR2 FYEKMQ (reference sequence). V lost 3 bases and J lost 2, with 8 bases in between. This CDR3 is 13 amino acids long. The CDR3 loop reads CASSFGATYEQYF. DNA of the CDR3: TGTGCCAGCAGCTTCGGTGCAACCTACGAGCAGTACTTC. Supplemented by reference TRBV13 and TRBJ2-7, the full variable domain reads AAGVIQSPRHLIKEKRETATLKCYPIPRHDTVYWYQQGPGQDPQFLISFYEKMQSDKGSIPDRFSAQQFSDYHSELNMSSLELGDSALYFCASSFGATYEQYFGPGTRLTVT.

The CDR3 bases are TGTGCCAGCAGCGCACAGGGGAAAGAGGAGGGTGGCTACACCTTC. It specifies CASSAQGKEEGGYTF. The chain links TRBV7-3 to TRBJ1-2; the match to TRBD1 covers 7 bases. V shed 5 bases, J shed 7 bases, and the junction held 13 bases outside the gene matches. Germline lookup yields CDR1 SGHTA and CDR2 FQGTGA. This CDR3 spans 15 amino acids. The full variable domain, completed using reference TRBV7-3 and TRBJ1-2, is GAGVSQTPSNKVTEKGKYVELRCDPISGHTALYWYRQSLGQGPEFLIYFQGTGAADDSGLPNDRFFAVRPEGSVSTLKIQRTERGDSAVYLCASSAQGKEEGGYTFGSGTRLTVV.

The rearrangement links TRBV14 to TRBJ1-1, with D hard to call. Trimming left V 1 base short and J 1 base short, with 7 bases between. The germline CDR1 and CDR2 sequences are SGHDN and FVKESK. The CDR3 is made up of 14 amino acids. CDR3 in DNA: TGTGCCAGCAGCCAAGTTAACTGGAACACTGAAGCTTTCTTT. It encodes CASSQVNWNTEAFF.

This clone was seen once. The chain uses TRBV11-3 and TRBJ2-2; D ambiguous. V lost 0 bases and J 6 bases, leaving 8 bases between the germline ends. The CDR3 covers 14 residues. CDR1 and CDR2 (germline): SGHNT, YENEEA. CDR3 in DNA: TGTGCCAGCAGCTTAGATCGTGGGCCCGGGGAGCTGTTTTTT. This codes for CASSLDRGPGELFF.

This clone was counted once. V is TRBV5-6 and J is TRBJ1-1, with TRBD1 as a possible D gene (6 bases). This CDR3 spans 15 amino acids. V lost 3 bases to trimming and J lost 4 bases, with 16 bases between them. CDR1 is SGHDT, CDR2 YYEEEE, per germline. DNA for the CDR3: TGTGCCAGCAGCTCGATCAGGGGCAGTGGCACTGAAGCTTTCTTT. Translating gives CASSSIRGSGTEAFF. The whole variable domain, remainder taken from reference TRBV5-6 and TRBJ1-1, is DAGVTQSPTHLIKTRGQQVTLRCSPKSGHDTVSWYQQALGQGPQFIFQYYEEEERQRGNFPDRFSGHQFPNYSSELNVNALLLGDSALYLCASSSIRGSGTEAFFGQGTRLTVV.

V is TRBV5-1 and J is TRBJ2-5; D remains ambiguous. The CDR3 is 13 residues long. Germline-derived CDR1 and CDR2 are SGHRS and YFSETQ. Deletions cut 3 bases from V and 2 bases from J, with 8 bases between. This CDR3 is CASSYSGQETQYF. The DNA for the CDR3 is TGCGCCAGCAGCTATTCCGGTCAAGAGACCCAGTACTTC.

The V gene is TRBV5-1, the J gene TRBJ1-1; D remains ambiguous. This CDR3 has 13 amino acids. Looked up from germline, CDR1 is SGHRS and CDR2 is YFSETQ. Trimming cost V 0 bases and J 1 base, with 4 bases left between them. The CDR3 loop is CASSLGANTEAFF. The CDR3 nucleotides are TGCGCCAGCAGCTTGGGGGCGAACACTGAAGCTTTCTTT.